Below, 26 T cell receptor beta chains from the same sample are listed, as sequenced in a study of shared clonotypes between healthy human individuals. As defined, naive CD8 cells were CD45RO-negative and positively selected for CCR7, with terminally differentiated effector memory CD45RA+ cells excluded. Assay: immunoSEQ multiplex PCR; the TCRdb copy retains only in-frame clones and omits some. The sample lists about 1,800,000 clones; roughly 94% were seen once. Sequencing was carried out using naive CD8+ T cells sorted from blood. These receptors came from a young man in good health.

A single count supports this clone. The CDR3 region has the DNA TGTGCCAGCAGTTTAGGGGGATTCACAGATACGCAGTATTTT. Protein product: CASSLGGFTDTQYF. The rearrangement links TRBV28 to TRBJ2-3; the D gene could be TRBD1 or TRBD2 (5 bases each). Trimming pared 2 bases from V and 2 bases from J, leaving 8 bases between. Germline V gene data show CDR1 as MDHEN and CDR2 as SYDVKM. The CDR3 runs 14 residues.

The V and J genes are TRBV11-2 and TRBJ2-3; a possible D gene is TRBD2 (5 bases). Between the trimmed V and J ends, which lost 6 bases and 0 bases, there was a span of 19 bases. Germline V gene data show CDR1 as SGHAT and CDR2 as FQNNGV. The CDR3 loop spans 17 amino acids. CDR3 sequence: CASSSPLRSGSTDTQYF. The CDR3 DNA follows: TGTGCCAGCAGTTCCCCCCTTCGGTCGGGGAGCACAGATACGCAGTATTTT.

This chain connects TRBV7-9 to TRBJ2-7, with 9 bases fitting TRBD2. V shed 6 bases, J shed 6 bases, and the junction held 15 bases outside the gene matches. The CDR3 runs to 16 residues. Germline CDR1 reads SEHNR; CDR2 reads FQNEAQ (reference sequence). The CDR3 loop reads CASRPRDSGRSGEQYF. Written as DNA, the CDR3 is TGTGCCAGCAGGCCACGGGATAGCGGGAGAAGTGGCGAGCAGTACTTC.

This clone was observed a single time. The V and J genes are TRBV11-3 and TRBJ2-2; the match to TRBD1 covers 7 bases. V dropped 4 bases and J dropped 7; count of bases not matched to a gene: 12. Germline V gives CDR1 SGHNT, CDR2 YENEEA. There are 16 residues in the CDR3. Written as DNA, the CDR3 is TGTGCCAGCAGCTCCAGAGACAGGGTAGTAGGCGGGGAGCTGTTTTTT. Translating gives CASSSRDRVVGGELFF.

The rearrangement joins TRBV2 to TRBJ2-7, with D perhaps TRBD1 (6 bases). V was cut by 8 bases and J by 7 bases, with 21 bases left in between. The germline V gene encodes CDR1 SNHLY and CDR2 FYNNEI. The CDR3 length is 14 residues. The CDR3 loop reads CASDYPPKTGEQYF. The CDR3 nucleotides are TGTGCCAGCGATTACCCCCCCAAAACAGGGGAGCAGTACTTC.

This chain links TRBV6-5 with TRBJ2-7; 9 nucleotides agree with TRBD2. With 8 bases clipped from V and 3 bases from J, the junction kept 8 bases outside the gene matches. The CDR3 contains 14 residues. Germline V CDR1 and CDR2: MNHEY, SVGAGI. The DNA of the CDR3 is TGTGCCAGCCGCTCATTAGCGGGAGTCTACGAGCAGTACTTC. Its protein product is CASRSLAGVYEQYF.

This rearrangement joins TRBV5-1 to TRBJ2-1; TRBD2 matches at 12 bases. Trimming took 6 bases from V and 4 from J; bases not matched to a gene: 11. Germline CDR1 and CDR2: SGHRS and YFSETQ. CDR3 size: 17 residues. CDR3 protein: CASTVAASGGAYNEQFF. The CDR3 DNA is TGCGCCAGCACCGTTGCGGCTAGCGGGGGGGCATACAATGAGCAGTTCTTC. Full variable domain (remainder filled in from reference TRBV5-1 and TRBJ2-1): KAGVTQTPRYLIKTRGQQVTLSCSPISGHRSVSWYQQTPGQGLQFLFEYFSETQRNKGNFPGRFSGRQFSNSRSEMNVSTLELGDSALYLCASTVAASGGAYNEQFFGPGTRLTVL.

To note about this clone: The sample carries other DNA sequences with the same CDR3. The chain has TRBV14 and TRBJ2-2; 7 bases agree with TRBD1. CDR3 length: 16 residues. Germline values: CDR1 SGHDN, CDR2 FVKESK. Losses at the gene ends were 0 bases for V and 2 bases for J; bases not matched to a gene: 3. For the CDR3, the DNA is TGTGCCAGCAGCCAAGATCCAGGGGGTAACACCGGGGAGCTGTTTTTT. It encodes CASSQDPGGNTGELFF.

The V call is TRBV5-4, the J call TRBJ2-3; either TRBD1 or TRBD2 may supply D (5 bases each). CDR3 length equals 14 residues. Germline lookup yields CDR1 SGHNT and CDR2 YYREEE (reference sequence). Trimming left V 6 bases short and J 4 bases short, with 15 bases between. The CDR3 DNA follows: TGTGCCAGCATCTCGACCCTGGGACCAGATACGCAGTATTTT. As protein: CASISTLGPDTQYF.

V gene TRBV6-5 combines with J gene TRBJ2-5; perhaps TRBD2 as D (7 bases). Trimming removed 2 bases at V and 4 bases at J, with 17 bases between. This CDR3 comprises 16 residues. CDR1 is MNHEY and CDR2 is SVGAGI in the germline V gene. The CDR3 sequence is CASSYEGEGRGETQYF. The DNA for the CDR3 is TGTGCCAGCAGTTACGAGGGGGAGGGACGGGGAGAGACCCAGTACTTC.

This rearrangement joins TRBV7-9 to TRBJ2-5; either TRBD1 or TRBD2 may supply D (5 bases each). This CDR3 has 15 amino acids. V was pared by 0 bases and J by 3 bases, with 11 bases between. In germline, CDR1 is SEHNR, CDR2 FQNEAQ (reference sequence). The CDR3 DNA sequence: TGTGCCAGCAGCTTAGCAGGGGAGCAGAAAGAGACCCAGTACTTC. It encodes CASSLAGEQKETQYF.

The chain couples TRBV6-1 to TRBJ2-1; weak D call: TRBD1 (6 bases). The CDR3 runs 15 residues. V was cut by 6 bases and J by 1 base, with 13 bases left in between. Germline V gene sequence: CDR1 MNHNS, CDR2 SASEGT. The DNA for the CDR3 is TGTGCCAGCAGCGCCGGTAGGGGGTCCTACAATGAGCAGTTCTTC. Translating gives CASSAGRGSYNEQFF.

The chain employs TRBV13 and TRBJ2-1, with TRBD2 identical over 11 bases. CDR3 length equals 18 residues. V lost 4 bases, J lost 0 bases, and 8 bases stayed unmatched. Germline V lookup: CDR1 PRHDT, CDR2 FYEKMQ (reference sequence). CDR3 in amino acids: CASSSTSGGQSSYNEQFF. The CDR3 coding sequence is TGTGCCAGCAGCTCCACTAGCGGGGGCCAGAGCTCCTACAATGAGCAGTTCTTC. Full variable domain (missing parts from reference TRBV13 and TRBJ2-1): AAGVIQSPRHLIKEKRETATLKCYPIPRHDTVYWYQQGPGQDPQFLISFYEKMQSDKGSIPDRFSAQQFSDYHSELNMSSLELGDSALYFCASSSTSGGQSSYNEQFFGPGTRLTVL.

This chain joins TRBV28 and TRBJ2-1; D remains ambiguous. The CDR3 covers 12 residues. In germline, CDR1 is MDHEN, CDR2 SYDVKM. Trimming pared 5 bases from V and 5 bases from J, leaving 7 bases between. The CDR3 bases are TGTGCCAGCAGTCCAGAAGACAATGAGCAGTTCTTC. It yields the protein CASSPEDNEQFF.

The J gene is TRBJ2-7, the V gene TRBV2, with 8 bases fitting TRBD1. V dropped 7 bases and J dropped 3; count of bases not matched to a gene: 2. Germline loops: CDR1 SNHLY, CDR2 FYNNEI. The CDR3 has 12 residues. The CDR3 DNA follows: TGTGCCAGCATCGGGACAGGCTACGAGCAGTACTTC. It codes for CASIGTGYEQYF.

The CDR3 region is CASSPEGQGNPDTQYF. CDR3 in DNA: TGTGCCAGCAGCCCCGAGGGACAGGGTAACCCAGATACGCAGTATTTT. The chain couples TRBV7-9 to TRBJ2-3; 9 nucleotides agree with TRBD1. With V trimmed by 5 bases and J by 4 bases, 10 bases remained unmatched. Germline values: CDR1 SEHNR, CDR2 FQNEAQ (reference sequence). The CDR3 is made up of 16 amino acids.

The chain couples TRBV5-8 to TRBJ2-7, with 9 bases aligning to TRBD1. Per the germline V gene, CDR1 is SGHTS and CDR2 is YDEGEE. CDR3 length: 12 amino acids. Unmatched junction bases numbered 2, after V lost 3 bases and J lost 7 bases. This chain's CDR3 is CASSSTGGEQYF. The CDR3 DNA reads TGTGCCAGCAGCTCGACAGGGGGGGAGCAGTACTTC.

The genes are TRBV6-5 and TRBJ1-1, with 8 bases matching TRBD1. Germline loops: CDR1 MNHEY, CDR2 SVGAGI. The CDR3 runs to 13 residues. Trimming took 4 bases from V and 5 from J; bases not matched to a gene: 3. CDR3 sequence (DNA): TGTGCCAGCAGTTCGACAGGGGTAACTGAAGCTTTCTTT. The encoded protein is CASSSTGVTEAFF.

This chain links TRBV6-1 with TRBJ1-4; D gene ambiguous. CDR1 and CDR2 from the germline V gene are MNHNS and SASEGT. CDR3 length: 16 amino acids. Trimming removed 3 bases from V and 0 bases from J, with 11 bases in between. The CDR3, as DNA: TGTGCCAGCAGTGATTTCAGAAGAACAACTAATGAAAAACTGTTTTTT. Its translation is CASSDFRRTTNEKLFF.

The chain couples TRBV6-6 to TRBJ1-2; no firm D call. Germline V gene lookup returns CDR1 MNHNY and CDR2 SVGAGI (reference sequence). V lost 2 bases, J lost 4 bases, and 8 bases lay in between. This CDR3 region has 13 residues. The CDR3 protein is CASSYPDTYGYTF. The DNA for the CDR3 is TGTGCCAGCAGTTACCCCGACACCTATGGCTACACCTTC.

This chain uses TRBV9 with TRBJ2-7; 10 bases line up with TRBD2. CDR1 SGDLS and CDR2 YYNGEE come from the germline V gene. The V and J ends lost 3 bases and 5 bases, in that order; junction bases with no gene match: 5. The CDR3 is made up of 14 amino acids. In DNA form, the CDR3 reads TGTGCCAGCAGCGAGAGCGGGAGGGCAGACGAGCAGTACTTC. Amino acids: CASSESGRADEQYF.

The chain carries TRBV27 and TRBJ1-4; TRBD1 aligns across 8 bases. The CDR3 contains 14 residues. V dropped 5 bases and J dropped 4; count of bases not matched to a gene: 3. The germline CDR1 and CDR2 sequences are MNHEY and SMNVEV (reference sequence). The CDR3 bases are TGTGCCAGCAGTCCGGGACAGGTTAATGAAAAACTGTTTTTT. It yields the protein CASSPGQVNEKLFF.

This clone was seen only once. The V gene is TRBV6-5, the J gene TRBJ2-7, with TRBD1 as a possible D gene (6 bases). The CDR3 loop spans 12 amino acids. Germline CDR1 reads MNHEY; CDR2 reads SVGAGI. V gave up 5 bases and J gave up 6 bases, with 11 bases separating them. CDR3: CASSTTGPEQYF. The CDR3 bases are TGTGCCAGCAGTACGACAGGTCCCGAGCAGTACTTC.

Concerning this clone itself: Other DNA sequences in this specimen translate into the identical CDR3. The CDR3 region is CSVADTEAFF. DNA of the CDR3: TGCAGCGTTGCCGACACTGAAGCTTTCTTT. The chain is built from TRBV29-1 and TRBJ1-1; D is unresolved. The germline gives CDR1 SQVTM, CDR2 ANQGSEA. The CDR3 has 10 residues. Between the trimmed V and J ends, which lost 4 bases and 3 bases, there was a span of 3 bases.

V gene TRBV6-1 combines with J gene TRBJ1-1, with D hard to call. The CDR3 extends over 14 amino acids. The germline V gene has CDR1 MNHNS and CDR2 SASEGT. Trimming removed 3 bases from V and 1 base from J, with 9 bases in between. The DNA of the CDR3 is TGTGCCAGCAGTGACAGAACGGAGAACACTGAAGCTTTCTTT. As protein: CASSDRTENTEAFF.

The genes are TRBV6-4 and TRBJ2-5; D remains unclear. From germline, CDR1 is MRHNA and CDR2 SNTAGT. The V end was cut by 7 bases, the J end by 0 bases, with 12 bases between. The CDR3 is 14 residues long. CDR3 sequence reads: CASMWAENQETQYF. The CDR3 nucleotides read TGTGCCAGCATGTGGGCTGAAAACCAAGAGACCCAGTACTTC.